In its sample, the clone carrying this TCR beta chain was seen a few times. Its antigen is unknown. There are 15 residues in the CDR3. V was cut by 1 base and J by 4 bases, with 13 bases left in between. The V gene's germline CDR1 is MGHRA and CDR2 YSYEKL. The sample comes from a study of T cell responses to AZD1222 COVID-19 vaccine. On the study more broadly: Second-dose intervals near 4 or 12 weeks were combined. Study-level results: The donors showed a predominance of white British ancestry and of females, with possible underestimation of clonal diversity. The span of vaccine-associated CD4 TCRs extended across spike, with dominance at 160-218 and 743-854.

TCRdb's copy holds only in-frame clones and misses some; the assay was immunoSEQ multiplex PCR. Among over 65,000 clones listed, around 85% were seen once. This receptor was obtained from an adult in good health. V is TRBV4-1 and J is TRBJ1-2; no definite D call. Sequencing was performed on peripheral blood, taken on day 0 of AZD1222 vaccination. CDR3 in DNA: TGCGCCAGCAGCCAAGCATTGGGCAGCGGCTATGGCTACACCTTC. Translating it yields CASSQALGSGYGYTF.